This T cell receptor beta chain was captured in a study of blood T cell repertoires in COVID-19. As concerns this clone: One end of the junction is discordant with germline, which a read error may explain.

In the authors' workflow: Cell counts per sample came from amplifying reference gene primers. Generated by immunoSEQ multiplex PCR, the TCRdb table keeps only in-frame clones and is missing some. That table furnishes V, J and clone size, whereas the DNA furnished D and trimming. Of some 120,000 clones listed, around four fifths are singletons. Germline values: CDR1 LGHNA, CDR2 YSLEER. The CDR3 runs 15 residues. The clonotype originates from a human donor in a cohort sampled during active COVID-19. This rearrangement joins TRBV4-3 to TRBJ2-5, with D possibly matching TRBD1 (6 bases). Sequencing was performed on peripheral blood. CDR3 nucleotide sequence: TGCGCCAGCAGCCAAGAGCCAGGGGCGAGCTATGCCCAGCACTTC. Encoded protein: CASSQEPGASYAQHF.